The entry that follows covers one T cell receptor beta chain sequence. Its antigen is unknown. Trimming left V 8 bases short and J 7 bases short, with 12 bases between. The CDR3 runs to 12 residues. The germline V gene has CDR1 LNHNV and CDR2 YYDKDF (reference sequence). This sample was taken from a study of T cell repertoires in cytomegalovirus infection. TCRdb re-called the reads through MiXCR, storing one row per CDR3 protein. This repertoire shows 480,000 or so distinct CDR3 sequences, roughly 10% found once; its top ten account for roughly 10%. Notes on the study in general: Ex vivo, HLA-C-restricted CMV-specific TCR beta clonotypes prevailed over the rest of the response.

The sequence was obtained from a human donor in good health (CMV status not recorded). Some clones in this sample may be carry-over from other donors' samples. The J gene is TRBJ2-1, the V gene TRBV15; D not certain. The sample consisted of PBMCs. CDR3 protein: CATEGSGNEQFF. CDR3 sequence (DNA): TGTGCCACCGAAGGTTCTGGGAATGAGCAGTTCTTC.